This TCR beta chain was sequenced in a study of CD8 T cells in Susac syndrome. This CDR3 is built from 16 residues. From germline, CDR1 is SEHNR and CDR2 FQNEAQ (reference sequence). Trimming at V came to 4 bases and at J to 7 bases, leaving 7 bases not matched to a gene. With random hexamers, reverse transcription was performed on about 0.5 to 1 ug of RNA. TCRdb re-called the immunoSEQ multiplex PCR reads with MiXCR, one entry per CDR3 protein. This sample has about 210,000 distinct CDR3 sequences, with 95% found just once. The TCR originated in a human donor with multiple sclerosis. The J gene is TRBJ2-1, the V gene TRBV7-9, with TRBD2 identical over 13 bases. Material for sequencing was CD4+ T cells from PBMCs. The CDR3 loop reads CASSSRTSGRGNEQFF. DNA of the CDR3: TGTGCCAGCAGCTCCCGGACTAGCGGGAGAGGAAATGAGCAGTTCTTC.